These T cell receptor beta chains were read from a single sample in a study of blood T cell repertoires in COVID-19. The assay was immunoSEQ multiplex PCR, and TCRdb's table has in-frame clones only and misses some. Among around 120,000 clones listed, around 78% were seen once. The sequenced sample consisted of peripheral blood. The receptor set was obtained from a man between 65 and 85 years old with acute or convalescent COVID-19. Each CDR3 is given without its conserved first and last residue.

>TRBV7-2|11|TRBJ1-1
ASSFQGRTEAF
>TRBV10-3|14|TRBJ2-2
AISPGTTGGSGELF
>TRBV7-8|14|TRBJ2-3
ASSRREAGGSDTQY
>TRBV5-1|14|TRBJ1-3
ASSLVGGARGNTIY
>TRBV9|12|TRBJ2-7
ASSVGTGHYEQY
>TRBV12-3/TRBV12-4|10|TRBJ1-5
ASSSGPGPQH
>TRBV7-2|12|TRBJ1-6
ASSLQNSISPLH
>TRBV19|14|TRBJ1-5
ASSARDSRGGKPQH
>TRBV6-5|10|TRBJ1-3
ASSSPGNTIY
>TRBV6-2/TRBV6-3|13|TRBJ2-7
ASSWALAVSYEQY
>TRBV4-1|12|TRBJ1-1
ASSQAGLNTEAF
>TRBV11-2|14|TRBJ1-4
ASSYPFGGVDEKLF
>TRBV9|13|TRBJ1-6
ASSAAGVYNSPLH
>TRBV10-3|11|TRBJ2-1
AITGTSVHEQF
>TRBV11-2|14|TRBJ1-1
ASSLKQGLLNTEAF
>TRBV4-3|14|TRBJ1-2
ASSRRPGTGEDGYT
>TRBV5-5|12|TRBJ1-1
ASSARTGGTEAF
>TRBV4-3|14|TRBJ2-7
ASSQDYPAGNYEQY
>TRBV10-3|13|TRBJ2-2
AISDGGTYTGELF
>TRBV5-6|11|TRBJ1-4
ASSRTGYAKLF
>TRBV24-1|13|TRBJ2-5
ATSDPGTSGETQY
>TRBV24-1|15|TRBJ2-3
ATSDSSGEVSTDTQY
>TRBV6-6|12|TRBJ1-5
ASRTDRGVQPQH
>TRBV23-1|9|TRBJ2-5
ASTGVGTQY
>TRBV2|11|TRBJ1-2
ASSEQGAYGYT
>TRBV7-9|14|TRBJ2-7
ASSSLGRTGIPEQY
>TRBV12-5|14|TRBJ1-5
ASGQGAAYSNQPQH
>TRBV5-1|16|TRBJ1-1
ASSLGTGTGLLFTEAF
>TRBV6-5|14|TRBJ1-3
ASSYSGALSGNTIY
>TRBV9|13|TRBJ1-6
ASSADAGPSSPLH
>TRBV7-3|11|TRBJ1-1
ASSSGTITEAF
>TRBV2|11|TRBJ1-1
ASSRQVNTEAF
>TRBV6-5|11|TRBJ1-6
ASSYTGDSPLH
>TRBV5-4|11|TRBJ1-4
ASSAGPNEKLF
>TRBV7-3|13|TRBJ1-4
ASSPGGTGGEKLF
>TRBV7-9|14|TRBJ2-1
ASSLAGSGGFSEQF
>TRBV5-1|12|TRBJ1-1
ASSTSSGFTEAF
>TRBV18|12|TRBJ1-5
ASSPNRGDQPQH
>TRBV6-5|11|TRBJ1-1
ASSYNRETEAF
>TRBV25-1|11|TRBJ1-2
ASRQTGDYGYT
>TRBV5-1|13|TRBJ2-2
ASSPGTANTGELF
>TRBV4-3|10|TRBJ1-1
ASSQGQGAAF
>TRBV2|13|TRBJ1-5
ASTRGATGGQPQH
>TRBV7-2|17|TRBJ1-5
ASSLGLISRAGGNQPQH
>TRBV11-3|13|TRBJ2-3
ASSPGSGNTDTQY
>TRBV19|12|TRBJ2-7
ASKEGAPSYEQY
>TRBV9|13|TRBJ2-3
ASSVGPSGWDTQY
>TRBV5-1|13|TRBJ2-3
ASSLVGAGTDTQY
>TRBV2|13|TRBJ2-3
AKPGDGGISDTQY
>TRBV7-8|12|TRBJ1-5
ASSLNGVGQPQH
>TRBV4-2|15|TRBJ2-1
ASSQAPGGGPINEQF
>TRBV2|13|TRBJ1-5
ASSYSGGENQPQH
>TRBV5-1|13|TRBJ2-7
ASSSTTGISYEQY